The 2 T cell receptor beta chains presented below share a single source sample, sequenced in a study of technical replicates of blood from several donors. Method: immunoSEQ multiplex PCR; TCRdb's copy keeps in-frame clones and lacks some. The sample consists of approximately 75,000 clones, 97% of them appearing once. Sequenced: T cells isolated from PBMCs. These receptors were collected from a human donor in good health.

The V and J genes are TRBV9 and TRBJ2-1; possibly TRBD1 for D (6 bases). Trimming took off 4 bases at V and 6 bases at J, with 20 bases between the two ends. The CDR3 extends over 16 amino acids. The germline V gene has CDR1 SGDLS and CDR2 YYNGEE. The CDR3 protein is CASSSSYGQQVNEQFF. CDR3 sequence (DNA): TGTGCCAGCAGCTCCTCCTACGGACAGCAAGTCAATGAGCAGTTCTTC. Complete variable domain (other parts from reference TRBV9 and TRBJ2-1): DSGVTQTPKHLITATGQRVTLRCSPRSGDLSVYWYQQSLDQGLQFLIQYYNGEERAKGNILERFSAQQFPDLHSELNLSSLELGDSALYFCASSSSYGQQVNEQFFGPGTRLTVL.

This CDR3 is CASSRDGTSWDEQFF. CDR3 coding DNA: TGTGCCAGCAGCCGGGATGGGACTAGCTGGGATGAGCAGTTCTTC. This sequence joins TRBV5-6 and TRBJ2-1, with 9 bases aligning to TRBD2. This CDR3 has 15 amino acids. J was trimmed by 8 bases and V by 4 bases; bases with no gene match: 10. In germline, CDR1 is SGHDT, CDR2 YYEEEE.